The 19 T cell receptor beta chains below were found in one sample sequenced in a study of T cells in localized non-small cell lung cancer. Generated by immunoSEQ multiplex PCR, the TCRdb table keeps only in-frame clones and is missing some. Seen here are fewer than 40,000 clones, roughly 87% observed once, and the top ten hold 17%. Sequencing used peripheral blood mononuclear cells, obtained before any cancer treatment. The receptor set was obtained from a man aged 35 to 69 with stage III lung adenocarcinoma.

V gene TRBV29-1 combines with J gene TRBJ2-5, with 7 bases identical to TRBD2. Germline V gives CDR1 SQVTM, CDR2 ANQGSEA. The CDR3 contains 13 residues. The V and J ends lost 4 bases and 4 bases, in that order; junction bases with no gene match: 6. The CDR3 nucleotides read TGCAGCGTTGGGGCGGGGGAAGTAGAGACCCAGTACTTC. The encoded protein is CSVGAGEVETQYF.

This clone appeared a few times. The J gene is TRBJ2-5, the V gene TRBV15; D possibly corresponds to TRBD2 (6 bases). Trimming took off 1 base at V and 3 bases at J, with 9 bases between the two ends. The CDR3 runs 14 residues. Germline assignment: CDR1 LNHNV and CDR2 YYDKDF (reference sequence). The CDR3 DNA follows: TGTGCCACCAGCAGAGGGGGCGGGAAAGAGACCCAGTACTTC. Protein sequence: CATSRGGGKETQYF.

The V and J genes are TRBV15 and TRBJ1-2, with a tentative D call TRBD1 (6 bases). Trimming stripped 0 bases from V and 0 bases from J, with 17 bases between. Germline CDR1 is LNHNV and CDR2 is YYDKDF (reference sequence). The CDR3 spans 18 residues. CDR3 loop: CATSRDWMTGHTNYGYTF. In DNA form, the CDR3 reads TGTGCCACCAGCAGAGATTGGATGACAGGCCATACTAACTATGGCTACACCTTC.

V usage is TRBV7-8 and J usage is TRBJ1-2; possibly TRBD1 for D (5 bases). CDR1 is SGHVS and CDR2 is FQNEAQ in the germline V gene. V was shortened by 2 bases and J by 2 bases, with 27 bases between the two germline ends. This CDR3 spans 20 amino acids. The CDR3 DNA follows: TGTGCCAGCAGCTTACGGTTTAGTGGAGGACGGTCGGAGGGGAACTATGGCTACACCTTC. Its translation is CASSLRFSGGRSEGNYGYTF.

This rearrangement joins TRBV6-6 to TRBJ1-4, with D perhaps TRBD1 (6 bases). V was trimmed by 7 bases and J by 7 bases, leaving 10 bases between them. This CDR3 spans 12 amino acids. Per the germline V gene, CDR1 is MNHNY and CDR2 is SVGAGI (reference sequence). CDR3 amino acids: CASMIGGEKLFF. The CDR3 nucleotides read TGTGCCAGCATGATAGGGGGTGAAAAACTGTTTTTT.

The chain has TRBV4-1 and TRBJ1-4; D is uncertain. V was clipped by 2 bases and J by 0 bases, with 13 bases between them. Germline CDR1 MGHRA, CDR2 YSYEKL. The CDR3 covers 17 residues. The CDR3 region has the DNA TGCGCCAGCAGCCAACGAGTACCGTCTGCAACTAATGAAAAACTGTTTTTT. Translation: CASSQRVPSATNEKLFF.

The CDR3 is CASSSNRVQQSAQHF. The CDR3, as DNA: TGTGCCAGCAGTTCTAACAGGGTTCAACAATCGGCCCAGCATTTT. The J gene is TRBJ1-5, the V gene TRBV6-7; D may be TRBD1 (6 bases). TRBV6-7 is marked as an open reading frame, function uncertain. The V end lost 4 bases, the J end lost 11 bases, and 21 bases lay between the germline ends. CDR3 length equals 15 residues.

This clone was counted once. V usage is TRBV18 and J usage is TRBJ1-1; TRBD1 aligns across 9 bases. The J segment lost 0 bases and the V segment lost 4 bases, leaving 15 bases of the junction unmatched. The CDR3 totals 19 residues. Germline V gene data show CDR1 as KGHSH and CDR2 as LQKENI. CDR3 nucleotide sequence: TGTGCCAGCTCACTCACGACCCGGACAGGGGCGAAAATGAACACTGAAGCTTTCTTT. The encoded protein is CASSLTTRTGAKMNTEAFF.

The rearrangement joins TRBV7-2 to TRBJ2-2, with D perhaps matching TRBD1 or TRBD2 (6 bases each). The CDR3 is made up of 17 amino acids. Trimming stripped 0 bases from V and 4 bases from J, with 15 bases between. Looked up from germline, CDR1 is SGHTA and CDR2 is FQGNSA. In DNA, the CDR3 is TGTGCCAGCAGCTTAGCCTACAGGGAGGCAACCACCGGGGAGCTGTTTTTT. Translating gives CASSLAYREATTGELFF.

The chain couples TRBV7-6 to TRBJ2-2, with a tentative D call TRBD1 (6 bases). The CDR3 contains 16 residues. V lost 5 bases to trimming and J lost 0 bases, with 13 bases between them. Germline values: CDR1 SGHVS, CDR2 FNYEAQ. This CDR3 is CASSRRGTTNTGELFF. CDR3 nucleotide sequence: TGTGCCAGCAGCCGCCGTGGGACAACGAACACCGGGGAGCTGTTTTTT.

The chain has TRBV10-2 and TRBJ2-5, with 8 nucleotides matching TRBD2. The CDR3 sequence is 12 residues long. CDR1 and CDR2 (germline): WSHSY, SAAADI. Trimming cost V 6 bases and J 4 bases; bases outside gene matches: 1. CDR3 in DNA: TGCGCCAGCAGGGCGGGGGGAGAGACCCAGTACTTC. This encodes CASRAGGETQYF.

The J gene is TRBJ1-3, the V gene TRBV5-1; 8 nucleotides agree with TRBD1. The CDR3 length is 18 residues. The germline V gene encodes CDR1 SGHRS and CDR2 YFSETQ. J gave up 0 bases and V 0 bases, and 8 bases lay outside the gene matches. The CDR3 nucleotides are TGCGCCAGCAGCTTGGAAGGGGACAGGCCAATCTCTGGAAACACCATATATTTT. It codes for CASSLEGDRPISGNTIYF.

The V gene is TRBV29-1, the J gene TRBJ2-1; D is possibly TRBD1 (6 bases). The V gene's germline CDR1 is SQVTM and CDR2 ANQGSEA. The V end lost 4 bases, the J end lost 4 bases, and 14 bases lay between the germline ends. CDR3 length: 14 amino acids. The CDR3 bases are TGCAGCGTTGCCAGGGGATCAGGATACAATGAGCAGTTCTTC. Translating it yields CSVARGSGYNEQFF.

CDR3 DNA sequence: TGTGCCAGCAGCTTAGTCGTTTCTGGGGCCAACGTCCTGACTTTC. It yields the protein CASSLVVSGANVLTF. The gene calls are TRBV7-2 and TRBJ2-6; no reliable D call. Deletions cut 1 base from V and 1 base from J, with 5 bases between. The CDR3 length is 15 residues. CDR1 is SGHTA, CDR2 FQGNSA, per germline.

The CDR3 coding sequence is TGTGCCAGCAGTACAAACAATGAGCAGTTCTTC. Residues: CASSTNNEQFF. The genes are TRBV6-6 and TRBJ2-1; D call uncertain. CDR3 length: 11 residues. Germline V lookup: CDR1 MNHNY, CDR2 SVGAGI (reference sequence). V lost 5 bases and J 5 bases, leaving 4 bases between the germline ends.

The chain links TRBV5-4 to TRBJ2-4; a possible D gene is TRBD2 (5 bases). CDR3 length: 14 residues. Germline loops: CDR1 SGHNT, CDR2 YYREEE (reference sequence). V shed 6 bases and J shed 9 bases, with 19 bases lying between them. The CDR3 protein is CASTLAGSTRIQYF. CDR3 bases: TGTGCCAGCACCCTGGCGGGCAGCACACGCATTCAGTACTTC.

This chain links TRBV7-6 with TRBJ2-5, with D uncertain. The ends were cut back, 6 bases at V and 5 bases at J, with 22 bases in the middle. Germline V lookup: CDR1 SGHVS, CDR2 FNYEAQ. This CDR3 spans 16 amino acids. CDR3 loop: CASSSTGSLGSETQYF. The CDR3 DNA is TGTGCCAGCAGTTCTACCGGTTCCCTGGGCTCCGAGACCCAGTACTTC.

This clone turned up a few times. CDR3 bases: TGCGCCAGCAGCCAGCCGGGACAAAGGGATAATTCACCCCTCCACTTT. Translating gives CASSQPGQRDNSPLHF. The chain carries TRBV4-1 and TRBJ1-6; weak D call: TRBD1 (6 bases). Trimming shortened V by 3 bases and J by 5 bases, and 14 bases separated the two germline ends. Germline V CDR1 and CDR2: MGHRA, YSYEKL. This CDR3 has 16 amino acids.

The CDR3 sequence is CASSKVGGGLMNTEAFF. The DNA of the CDR3 is TGTGCCAGTAGTAAGGTTGGGGGGGGCCTGATGAACACTGAAGCTTTCTTT. V and J are TRBV19 and TRBJ1-1; a possible D gene is TRBD1 (6 bases). V lost 4 bases, J lost 0 bases, and 18 bases lay in between. The CDR3 has 17 residues. CDR1 is LNHDA, CDR2 SQIVND, per germline (reference sequence).